This is a list of T cell receptor beta chains from one sample in a study of PD-1 blockade in classical Hodgkin lymphoma. Repertoires were generated with immunoSEQ multiplex PCR, while TCRdb's copy carries only in-frame clones and drops some. This repertoire shows about 7,600 clones, roughly 80% found once; its top ten account for approximately 7.2%. The source material was CD4+ T cells from blood, sampled at baseline. The receptor source for this set is a human donor with classical Hodgkin lymphoma. The CDR3 runs from the conserved cysteine through the conserved F or W. Each record gives: CDR3 protein, CDR3 DNA, D gene, V gene, clone size, CDR3 length, J gene. The D gene is left open where the match is weak. Not all rows give a size; the values are once, few, many and, for expanded clones, a class.

cdr3_aa: CASSPGHLSSGANVLTF
cdr3_nt: TGTGCCAGCAGCCCCGGACACCTTAGCTCTGGGGCCAACGTCCTGACTTTC
d_call: NA
v_call: TRBV7-2
clone_size: NA
cdr3_length: 17
j_call: TRBJ2-6

cdr3_aa: CASSRGLAGPGRGVNEQFF
cdr3_nt: TGTGCCAGCAGCCGAGGACTAGCGGGCCCGGGCCGTGGGGTCAATGAGCAGTTCTTC
d_call: TRBD2
v_call: TRBV5-5
clone_size: NA
cdr3_length: 19
j_call: TRBJ2-1

cdr3_aa: CAISGGTSSYEQYF
cdr3_nt: TGTGCCATCAGTGGGGGGACTAGTTCCTACGAGCAGTACTTC
d_call: TRBD2
v_call: TRBV10-3
clone_size: NA
cdr3_length: 14
j_call: TRBJ2-7

cdr3_aa: CASTYQDRNTEAFF
cdr3_nt: TGTGCCAGTACCTATCAGGACCGGAACACTGAAGCTTTCTTT
d_call: NA
v_call: TRBV19
clone_size: NA
cdr3_length: 14
j_call: TRBJ1-1

cdr3_aa: CASSQDRLWGYTF
cdr3_nt: TGTGCCAGCAGCCAAGATCGTCTATGGGGCTACACCTTC
d_call: NA
v_call: TRBV4-2
clone_size: NA
cdr3_length: 13
j_call: TRBJ1-2

cdr3_aa: CSVGDKDQPQHF
cdr3_nt: TGCAGCGTTGGGGACAAAGATCAGCCCCAGCATTTT
d_call: NA
v_call: TRBV29-1
clone_size: NA
cdr3_length: 12
j_call: TRBJ1-5

cdr3_aa: CAISPTSGSYNEQFF
cdr3_nt: TGTGCCATCAGTCCGACTAGCGGTTCATACAATGAGCAGTTCTTC
d_call: TRBD2
v_call: TRBV10-3
clone_size: once
cdr3_length: 15
j_call: TRBJ2-1

cdr3_aa: CASSVRLWTEAFF
cdr3_nt: TGTGCCAGCAGCGTCCGGCTATGGACTGAAGCTTTCTTT
d_call: NA
v_call: TRBV14
clone_size: few
cdr3_length: 13
j_call: TRBJ1-1

cdr3_aa: CAIAGANTGELFF
cdr3_nt: TGTGCCATCGCTGGCGCGAACACCGGGGAGCTGTTTTTT
d_call: NA
v_call: TRBV10-3
clone_size: few
cdr3_length: 13
j_call: TRBJ2-2

cdr3_aa: CASSQMRGTEAFF
cdr3_nt: TGTGCCAGCAGCCAAATGAGGGGCACTGAAGCTTTCTTT
d_call: NA
v_call: TRBV5-8
clone_size: few
cdr3_length: 13
j_call: TRBJ1-1

cdr3_aa: CASSFFRGAESDTQYF
cdr3_nt: TGTGCCAGCAGCTTTTTTAGGGGGGCCGAGTCAGATACGCAGTATTTT
d_call: NA
v_call: TRBV7-9
clone_size: NA
cdr3_length: 16
j_call: TRBJ2-3

cdr3_aa: CASSVGGTASSYEQYF
cdr3_nt: TGTGCCAGCAGCGTAGGTGGGACAGCGAGCTCCTACGAGCAGTACTTC
d_call: TRBD1
v_call: TRBV9
clone_size: NA
cdr3_length: 16
j_call: TRBJ2-7

cdr3_aa: CAWSPGLASDTQYF
cdr3_nt: TGTGCCTGGAGTCCTGGACTAGCGTCAGATACGCAGTATTTT
d_call: TRBD2
v_call: TRBV30
clone_size: NA
cdr3_length: 14
j_call: TRBJ2-3

cdr3_aa: CASSAEIKVGQFF
cdr3_nt: TGTGCCAGCTCAGCCGAAATAAAAGTCGGGCAGTTCTTC
d_call: NA
v_call: TRBV18
clone_size: few
cdr3_length: 13
j_call: TRBJ2-1

cdr3_aa: CASSFLDAGFYEQYF
cdr3_nt: TGTGCCAGCAGCTTTCTCGACGCAGGATTCTACGAGCAGTACTTC
d_call: NA
v_call: TRBV5-8
clone_size: NA
cdr3_length: 15
j_call: TRBJ2-7

cdr3_aa: CASSSTTGTEQFF
cdr3_nt: TGTGCCAGCAGTTCGACGACAGGGACTGAGCAGTTCTTC
d_call: TRBD1
v_call: TRBV27
clone_size: NA
cdr3_length: 13
j_call: TRBJ2-1

cdr3_aa: CAIRVGGKGQYF
cdr3_nt: TGTGCCATCAGGGTCGGGGGGAAGGGTCAGTACTTC
d_call: TRBD2
v_call: TRBV10-3
clone_size: NA
cdr3_length: 12
j_call: TRBJ2-7

cdr3_aa: CATSRDLTGVAYEQYF
cdr3_nt: TGTGCCACCAGCAGAGATTTGACGGGAGTAGCCTACGAGCAGTACTTC
d_call: NA
v_call: TRBV15
clone_size: NA
cdr3_length: 16
j_call: TRBJ2-7

cdr3_aa: CASSFTGGREQYF
cdr3_nt: TGTGCCAGCAGCTTTACAGGGGGCCGGGAGCAGTACTTC
d_call: TRBD1
v_call: TRBV5-3
clone_size: NA
cdr3_length: 13
j_call: TRBJ2-7

cdr3_aa: CASSRTGDYNSPLHF
cdr3_nt: TGTGCCAGCTCACGAACCGGGGACTATAATTCACCCCTCCACTTT
d_call: NA
v_call: TRBV18
clone_size: NA
cdr3_length: 15
j_call: TRBJ1-6

cdr3_aa: CASSLLHSATKSGQRPDF
cdr3_nt: TGTGCCAGCAGCCTTCTCCATAGTGCCACAAAGTCGGGCCAACGTCCTGACTTC
d_call: NA
v_call: TRBV7-7
clone_size: NA
cdr3_length: 18
j_call: TRBJ2-6

cdr3_aa: CAISDRTGSTEAFF
cdr3_nt: TGTGCCATCAGTGACAGGACAGGGTCCACTGAAGCTTTCTTT
d_call: TRBD1
v_call: TRBV10-3
clone_size: NA
cdr3_length: 14
j_call: TRBJ1-1

cdr3_aa: CASSPYQETQYF
cdr3_nt: TGTGCCAGCTCACCATACCAAGAGACCCAGTACTTC
d_call: NA
v_call: TRBV18
clone_size: few
cdr3_length: 12
j_call: TRBJ2-5

cdr3_aa: CASSFSGGRDTQYF
cdr3_nt: TGTGCCAGCAGCTTTTCGGGGGGAAGAGATACGCAGTATTTT
d_call: TRBD2
v_call: TRBV11-2
clone_size: NA
cdr3_length: 14
j_call: TRBJ2-3

cdr3_aa: CASSPDRVYGYTF
cdr3_nt: TGTGCCAGCAGCCCGGACAGGGTCTATGGCTACACCTTC
d_call: TRBD1
v_call: TRBV14
clone_size: NA
cdr3_length: 13
j_call: TRBJ1-2

cdr3_aa: CSARQRTGYEQYF
cdr3_nt: TGCAGCGCTCGACAGAGGACGGGCTACGAGCAGTACTTC
d_call: NA
v_call: TRBV29-1
clone_size: NA
cdr3_length: 13
j_call: TRBJ2-7

cdr3_aa: CASSPGLAGTGELFF
cdr3_nt: TGTGCCAGCAGCCCGGGACTAGCAGGCACCGGGGAGCTGTTTTTT
d_call: TRBD2
v_call: TRBV6-5
clone_size: NA
cdr3_length: 15
j_call: TRBJ2-2

cdr3_aa: CASSQRDRNTEAFF
cdr3_nt: TGCGCCAGCAGCCAACGGGACAGGAACACTGAAGCTTTCTTT
d_call: TRBD1
v_call: TRBV4-3
clone_size: NA
cdr3_length: 14
j_call: TRBJ1-1

cdr3_aa: CATSRTIAGANTGELFF
cdr3_nt: TGTGCCACCAGCAGAACAATAGCGGGAGCGAACACCGGGGAGCTGTTTTTT
d_call: TRBD2
v_call: TRBV15
clone_size: NA
cdr3_length: 17
j_call: TRBJ2-2

cdr3_aa: CASSSGASGSGGADTQYF
cdr3_nt: TGTGCCAGCAGCTCGGGGGCTAGCGGGAGCGGTGGCGCAGATACGCAGTATTTT
d_call: TRBD2
v_call: TRBV11-2
clone_size: NA
cdr3_length: 18
j_call: TRBJ2-3

cdr3_aa: CASSQGVTGDGYTF
cdr3_nt: TGTGCCAGCAGCCAAGGGGTGACAGGGGATGGCTACACCTTC
d_call: TRBD1
v_call: TRBV14
clone_size: once
cdr3_length: 14
j_call: TRBJ1-2

cdr3_aa: CASSRPSGNTYEQYF
cdr3_nt: TGTGCCAGCAGCCGACCTAGCGGGAACACCTACGAGCAGTACTTC
d_call: TRBD2
v_call: TRBV6-6
clone_size: NA
cdr3_length: 15
j_call: TRBJ2-7

cdr3_aa: CASSQDLPVTGELFF
cdr3_nt: TGCGCCAGCAGCCAAGATCTCCCAGTCACCGGGGAGCTGTTTTTT
d_call: NA
v_call: TRBV4-3
clone_size: once
cdr3_length: 15
j_call: TRBJ2-2

cdr3_aa: CASSRAGGQPQHF
cdr3_nt: TGTGCCAGCAGTCGTGCAGGGGGGCAGCCCCAGCATTTT
d_call: TRBD1
v_call: TRBV6-5
clone_size: NA
cdr3_length: 13
j_call: TRBJ1-5

cdr3_aa: CASSRGQGGGGYTF
cdr3_nt: TGTGCCAGCAGTCGGGGACAGGGTGGAGGTGGCTACACCTTC
d_call: TRBD1
v_call: TRBV6-5
clone_size: large
cdr3_length: 14
j_call: TRBJ1-2

cdr3_aa: CASSAGQTNTGELFF
cdr3_nt: TGTGCCAGTTCCGCTGGCCAGACGAACACCGGGGAGCTGTTTTTT
d_call: NA
v_call: TRBV19
clone_size: NA
cdr3_length: 15
j_call: TRBJ2-2

cdr3_aa: CASSLAGQGNYGYTF
cdr3_nt: TGCGCCAGCAGCTTGGCTGGACAGGGGAACTATGGCTACACCTTC
d_call: TRBD1
v_call: TRBV5-1
clone_size: NA
cdr3_length: 15
j_call: TRBJ1-2

cdr3_aa: CASRTSGGATGELFF
cdr3_nt: TGTGCCAGCAGAACTAGCGGGGGGGCAACCGGGGAGCTGTTTTTT
d_call: TRBD2
v_call: TRBV6-5
clone_size: NA
cdr3_length: 15
j_call: TRBJ2-2

cdr3_aa: CASRKDRGTQETQYF
cdr3_nt: TGTGCCAGCAGAAAGGACAGAGGTACACAAGAGACCCAGTACTTC
d_call: NA
v_call: TRBV5-5
clone_size: NA
cdr3_length: 15
j_call: TRBJ2-5

cdr3_aa: CASSPKSGQETNYGYTF
cdr3_nt: TGTGCCAGCAGCCCCAAAAGTGGGCAGGAGACTAACTATGGCTACACCTTC
d_call: NA
v_call: TRBV7-9
clone_size: NA
cdr3_length: 17
j_call: TRBJ1-2

cdr3_aa: CASSQDRIQPQHF
cdr3_nt: TGTGCCAGCAGCCAAGACAGGATTCAGCCCCAGCATTTT
d_call: NA
v_call: TRBV6-1
clone_size: NA
cdr3_length: 13
j_call: TRBJ1-5

cdr3_aa: CASSQVRFNSPLHF
cdr3_nt: TGCGCCAGCAGCCAAGTAAGGTTCAATTCACCCCTCCACTTT
d_call: NA
v_call: TRBV4-3
clone_size: NA
cdr3_length: 14
j_call: TRBJ1-6

cdr3_aa: CASSLDWVAGNNEQFF
cdr3_nt: TGTGCCAGCAGCTTAGATTGGGTAGCGGGGAACAATGAGCAGTTCTTC
d_call: TRBD2
v_call: TRBV11-2
clone_size: NA
cdr3_length: 16
j_call: TRBJ2-1

cdr3_aa: CAISRDNTNYGYTF
cdr3_nt: TGTGCCATCAGCCGGGACAACACTAACTATGGCTACACCTTC
d_call: NA
v_call: TRBV10-3
clone_size: NA
cdr3_length: 14
j_call: TRBJ1-2

cdr3_aa: CASGNRDCSYEQYF
cdr3_nt: TGTGCTAGTGGTAACAGGGATTGCTCTTACGAGCAGTACTTC
d_call: NA
v_call: TRBV12-5
clone_size: NA
cdr3_length: 14
j_call: TRBJ2-7

cdr3_aa: CASSYSMNSYEQYF
cdr3_nt: TGTGCCAGCAGTTACTCCATGAACTCCTACGAGCAGTACTTC
d_call: NA
v_call: TRBV6-5
clone_size: NA
cdr3_length: 14
j_call: TRBJ2-7

cdr3_aa: CASSPPAGANTIYF
cdr3_nt: TGTGCCAGCTCACCACCGGCGGGGGCAAACACCATATATTTT
d_call: NA
v_call: TRBV18
clone_size: NA
cdr3_length: 14
j_call: TRBJ1-3

cdr3_aa: CASSLNRVSNEAFF
cdr3_nt: TGTGCCAGCAGTTTAAATCGGGTGTCAAATGAAGCTTTCTTT
d_call: NA
v_call: TRBV27
clone_size: NA
cdr3_length: 14
j_call: TRBJ1-1